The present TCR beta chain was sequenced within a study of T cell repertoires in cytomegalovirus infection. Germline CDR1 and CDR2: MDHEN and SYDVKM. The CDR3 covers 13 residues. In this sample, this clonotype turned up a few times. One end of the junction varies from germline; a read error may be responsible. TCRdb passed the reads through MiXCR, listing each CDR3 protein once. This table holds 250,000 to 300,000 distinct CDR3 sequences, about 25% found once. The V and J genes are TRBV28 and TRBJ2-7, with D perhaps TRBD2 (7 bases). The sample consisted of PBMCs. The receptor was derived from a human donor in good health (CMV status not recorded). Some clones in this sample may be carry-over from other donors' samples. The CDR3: CASTTPLLGGGAF. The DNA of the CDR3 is TGTGCCAGCACCACCCCCCTCTTAGGGGGGGGGGCTTTT.